This T cell receptor (beta chain) appears in the sequencing data of a study of cytomegalovirus exposure and HLA in healthy donors. Study results and caveats: HLA alleles were associated with fewer than 20,000 TCR beta sequences in a later analysis at 0.05 false discovery rate. The classifier reportedly diagnosed cytomegalovirus status with high sensitivity and specificity. Reported findings show TCR beta sequences accurately forecast HLA-A and HLA-B alleles in most subjects.

For this clone: What it recognizes is unknown.

PCR used 60 Vbeta primers and 13 Jbeta primers. Assay used: immunoSEQ multiplex PCR; TCRdb lists only in-frame clones, some missing. This sample has around 180,000 clones, with about 80% found just once. CDR1 and CDR2 (germline): ENHRY, SYGVKD. With 6 bases clipped from V and 7 bases from J, the junction kept 6 bases outside the gene matches. This CDR3 is built from 14 residues. Sequencing was carried out using PBMCs. The V and J genes are TRBV10-3 and TRBJ2-2; TRBD1 aligns across 9 bases. The origin of this receptor is a woman between 18 and 29 years old in good health and CMV-seropositive. CDR3 protein: CAIRPGQGGGELFF. Written as DNA, the CDR3 is TGTGCCATCAGGCCGGGACAGGGTGGCGGGGAGCTGTTTTTT.